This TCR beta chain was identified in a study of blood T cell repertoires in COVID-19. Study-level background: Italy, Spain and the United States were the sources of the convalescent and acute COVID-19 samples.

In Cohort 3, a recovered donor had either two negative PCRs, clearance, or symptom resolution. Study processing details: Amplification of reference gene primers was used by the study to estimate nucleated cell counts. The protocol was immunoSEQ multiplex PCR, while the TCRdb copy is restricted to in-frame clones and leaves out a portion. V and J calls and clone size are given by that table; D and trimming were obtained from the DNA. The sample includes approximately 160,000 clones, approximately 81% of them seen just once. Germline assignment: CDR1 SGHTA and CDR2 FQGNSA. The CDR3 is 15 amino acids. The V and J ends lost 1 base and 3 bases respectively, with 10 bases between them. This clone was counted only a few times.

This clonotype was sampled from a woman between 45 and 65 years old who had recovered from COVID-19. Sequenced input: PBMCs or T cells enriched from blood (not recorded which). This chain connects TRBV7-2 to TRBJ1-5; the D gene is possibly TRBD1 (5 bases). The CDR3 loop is CASSLVGGVNQPQHF. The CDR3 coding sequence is TGTGCCAGCAGCTTAGTGGGGGGAGTCAATCAGCCCCAGCATTTT. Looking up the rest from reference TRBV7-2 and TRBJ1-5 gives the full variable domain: GAGVSQSPSNKVTEKGKDVELRCDPISGHTALYWYRQSLGQGLEFLIYFQGNSAPDKSGLPSDRFSAERTGGSVSTLTIQRTQQEDSAVYLCASSLVGGVNQPQHFGDGTRLSIL.